These 19 T cell receptor beta chains originate from one sample sequenced in a study of memory CD4+ T cells and cytomegalovirus serostatus (dated by TCRdb to about 2019). Libraries came from the immunoSEQ multiplex PCR assay. Here the immuneACCESS table is served through TCRdb, limited to in-frame sequences with V and J called. Missing clones are a known gap in these copies; in checked studies unresolved V genes cover under half, and the rest lacks a known reason. This sample holds some 44,000 clones; 76% were observed only once. The biggest ten clones account for 1.5% to 2% of the sample. Single viable CD3+CD4+CD8-CD45RO+ cells were sorted as memory CD4+ T cells on a FACSAria II. Sample: memory CD4+ T cells from blood. All receptors derive from an adult in good health and CMV-seronegative.

In its sample, this clone was seen a few times. J is TRBJ2-7 and V is TRBV4-1; D possibly matches TRBD1 or TRBD2 (5 bases each). CDR3 length equals 16 residues. V lost 1 base, J lost 6 bases, and 19 bases lay in between. Germline-derived CDR1 and CDR2 are MGHRA and YSYEKL. The CDR3 loop is CASSQGLLGTGGEQYF. The CDR3 coding sequence is TGCGCCAGCAGCCAAGGTCTTTTAGGGACCGGCGGCGAGCAGTACTTC.

This chain connects TRBV7-8 to TRBJ1-2; no firm D call. Trimming left V 1 base short and J 4 bases short, with 16 bases between. Germline V gives CDR1 SGHVS, CDR2 FQNEAQ. This CDR3 region has 16 residues. The CDR3 reads CASSLGTVGPPYGYTF. For the CDR3, the DNA is TGTGCCAGCAGCTTAGGCACAGTCGGTCCCCCCTATGGCTACACCTTC. Variable domain in full (rest from reference TRBV7-8 and TRBJ1-2): GAGVSQSPRYKVAKRGQDVALRCDPISGHVSLFWYQQALGQGPEFLTYFQNEAQLDKSGLPSDRFFAERPEGSVSTLKIQRTQQEDSAVYLCASSLGTVGPPYGYTFGSGTRLTVV.

This rearrangement joins TRBV5-5 to TRBJ1-1; perhaps TRBD1 as D (5 bases). V was pared by 5 bases and J by 1 base, with 12 bases between. The V gene's germline CDR1 is SGHKS and CDR2 YYEKEE (reference sequence). This CDR3 is 14 amino acids long. CDR3 nucleotides: TGTGCCAGCAGGACTCAGGGCCAGAACACTGAAGCTTTCTTT. This sequence encodes CASRTQGQNTEAFF.

This clone was observed a handful of times. The chain carries TRBV28 and TRBJ1-1; no firm D call. The germline V gene has CDR1 MDHEN and CDR2 SYDVKM. The CDR3 consists of 11 residues. Between the trimmed V and J ends, which lost 4 bases and 8 bases, there was a span of 8 bases. CDR3 nucleotides: TGTGCCAGCAGTTCCCCCAGAGAAGCTTTCTTT. It encodes CASSSPREAFF.

This clone was seen only a few times. The rearrangement joins TRBV14 to TRBJ1-1; TRBD1 aligns across 8 bases. Germline CDR1 reads SGHDN; CDR2 reads FVKESK. CDR3 length equals 16 residues. Unmatched junction bases numbered 11, after V lost 4 bases and J lost 4 bases. CDR3 sequence: CASSPYSMTGVTEAFF. The CDR3 bases are TGTGCCAGCAGCCCCTACTCTATGACAGGGGTCACTGAAGCTTTCTTT.

V gene TRBV18 combines with J gene TRBJ2-2; D unclear. Trimming left V 3 bases short and J 7 bases short, with 12 bases between. CDR3 length: 14 residues. Germline V gene sequence: CDR1 KGHSH, CDR2 LQKENI. The CDR3 region is CASSPKTSDGELFF. For the CDR3, the DNA is TGTGCCAGCTCACCCAAGACCTCAGACGGGGAGCTGTTTTTT.

This chain joins TRBV6-5 and TRBJ1-2, with 9 bases aligning to TRBD1. CDR3 length: 14 amino acids. The V and J ends lost 6 bases and 3 bases, in that order; junction bases with no gene match: 5. Germline CDR1 reads MNHEY; CDR2 reads SVGAGI. The CDR3 is CASRNRGRDYGYTF. For the CDR3, the DNA is TGTGCCAGCAGAAACAGGGGGCGCGACTATGGCTACACCTTC.

The chain carries TRBV27 and TRBJ2-7; 7 bases are shared with TRBD1. The CDR3 contains 15 residues. V was clipped by 2 bases and J by 4 bases; unmatched bases: 8. CDR1 is MNHEY and CDR2 is SMNVEV in the germline V gene (reference sequence). DNA for the CDR3: TGTGCCAGCAGTTTAGGGCAGGGGGTAATATACGAGCAGTACTTC. Translation: CASSLGQGVIYEQYF.

The chain recombines TRBV5-5 with TRBJ2-3, with TRBD1 matching over 9 bases. The trim removed 0 bases at V and 3 bases at J, leaving 2 bases unmatched. The V gene's germline CDR1 is SGHKS and CDR2 YYEKEE (reference sequence). The CDR3 sequence is 15 residues long. The chain's CDR3 is CASSLAGQGTDTQYF. The CDR3, as DNA: TGTGCCAGCAGCTTGGCGGGACAGGGAACAGATACGCAGTATTTT.

This clone was detected once. The rearrangement links TRBV2 to TRBJ2-2; perhaps TRBD1 as D (6 bases). V was cut by 5 bases and J by 2 bases, with 12 bases left in between. CDR1 SNHLY and CDR2 FYNNEI come from the germline V gene. The CDR3 totals 15 residues. As DNA, the CDR3 is TGTGCCAGCAGTCAACAGGGTGGCAACACCGGGGAGCTGTTTTTT. It is translated as CASSQQGGNTGELFF.

The genes are TRBV6-5 and TRBJ2-3; D possibly corresponds to TRBD2 (6 bases). CDR3 length equals 12 residues. The germline gives CDR1 MNHEY, CDR2 SVGAGI. The V and J ends lost 5 bases and 6 bases respectively, with 9 bases between them. For the CDR3, the DNA is TGTGCCAGCAGTCGGGAGAGGGATACGCAGTATTTT. Its protein product is CASSRERDTQYF.

This chain joins TRBV27 and TRBJ1-2, with TRBD1 identical over 7 bases. This CDR3 comprises 15 residues. Germline V gene sequence: CDR1 MNHEY, CDR2 SMNVEV (reference sequence). The J segment lost 7 bases and the V segment lost 2 bases, leaving 10 bases of the junction unmatched. The CDR3 DNA follows: TGTGCCAGCAGTTTAGAGGGGCCAGGGGGATTTGGCTACACCTTC. It specifies CASSLEGPGGFGYTF.

The chain links TRBV4-2 to TRBJ2-6, with D uncertain. Germline lookup yields CDR1 LGHNA and CDR2 YNFKEQ. The CDR3 runs to 15 residues. The V gene lost 0 bases and the J gene lost 2 bases, with 5 bases spanning the gap. CDR3 bases: TGTGCCAGCAGCCAAGATCCTCCTGGGGCCAACGTCCTGACTTTC. Encoded protein: CASSQDPPGANVLTF.

This chain uses TRBV2 with TRBJ2-7; TRBD1 aligns across 8 bases. Germline values: CDR1 SNHLY, CDR2 FYNNEI. The trim removed 6 bases at V and 3 bases at J, leaving 7 bases unmatched. This CDR3 spans 14 amino acids. The CDR3 loop is CASSAGQGSYEQYF. In DNA form, the CDR3 reads TGTGCCAGCAGCGCCGGACAGGGAAGCTACGAGCAGTACTTC. The entire variable domain, with the rest obtained from reference TRBV2 and TRBJ2-7, is as follows: EPEVTQTPSHQVTQMGQEVILRCVPISNHLYFYWYRQILGQKVEFLVSFYNNEISEKSEIFDDQFSVERPDGSNFTLKIRSTKLEDSAMYFCASSAGQGSYEQYFGPGTRLTVT.

DNA for the CDR3: TGTGCCAGCAGTGTGATGGCCGCCGGGACCGCAAGAAACACCATATATTTT. Encoded protein: CASSVMAAGTARNTIYF. This rearrangement joins TRBV6-1 to TRBJ1-3, with D possibly matching TRBD1 (5 bases). There are 17 residues in the CDR3. CDR1 MNHNS and CDR2 SASEGT come from the germline V gene. Between the trimmed V and J ends, which lost 4 bases and 5 bases, there was a span of 21 bases.

The chain links TRBV5-8 to TRBJ2-5, with a possible D match to TRBD2 (6 bases). CDR3 length: 14 amino acids. CDR1 is SGHTS, CDR2 YDEGEE, per germline. The germline V and J ends were trimmed by 9 bases and 0 bases, with 15 bases remaining between them. The CDR3 DNA reads TGTGCCACCTCACGGGGGTTGTACCAAGAGACCCAGTACTTC. This sequence encodes CATSRGLYQETQYF.

Comments on this clone: One end of the junction fails to match germline, which may point to a read error. The sample holds other DNA sequences that translate to the same CDR3. This sequence joins TRBV19 and TRBJ2-6; no definite D call. The germline CDR1 and CDR2 sequences are LNHDA and SQIVND (reference sequence). The CDR3 runs to 19 residues. CDR3 DNA: TGTGCTAGTACCCTCAACGGCCTTGGGTCTAGCTCTGGGGCCAACGTCCTGACTTTC. Residues: CASTLNGLGSSSGANVLTF.

The genes are TRBV29-1 and TRBJ1-4, with D unresolved. CDR3 length: 11 amino acids. Germline V gives CDR1 SQVTM, CDR2 ANQGSEA. The germline V and J ends were trimmed by 4 bases and 6 bases, with 6 bases remaining between them. This CDR3 reads CSVGVYEKLFF. The CDR3, as DNA: TGCAGCGTTGGGGTATATGAAAAACTGTTTTTT.

The chain combines TRBV6-1 with TRBJ2-7, with 7 bases matching TRBD1. The CDR3 runs 14 residues. The V gene end was trimmed by 1 base and the J gene end by 0 bases; junction bases not matched to a gene: 0. Germline-derived CDR1 and CDR2 are MNHNS and SASEGT. The CDR3 nucleotides read TGTGCCAGCAGTGAAGGGGACAGCTCCTACGAGCAGTACTTC. Translation: CASSEGDSSYEQYF.